The 22 T cell receptor beta chains in this list originate from one sample, sequenced in a study of T cell changes during pregnancy in multiple sclerosis. Using immunoSEQ multiplex PCR, the repertoire was profiled, and TCRdb retains in-frame clones only, with some absent. The sample records 25,000 to 30,000 clones, under 90% being singletons. This specimen consisted of CD4+ T cells from peripheral blood mononuclear cells, obtained in the first trimester of pregnancy. These receptors originate from a female donor in good health, enrolled as a control in a pregnancy study.

This sequence joins TRBV7-8 and TRBJ2-4, with D possibly TRBD2 on 5 matching bases. This CDR3 has 16 amino acids. The V gene lost 1 base and the J gene lost 7 bases, with 17 bases spanning the gap. The germline gives CDR1 SGHVS, CDR2 FQNEAQ. The CDR3 protein is CASSLDGVSRGNIQYF. The CDR3 nucleotides read TGTGCCAGCAGCTTAGATGGGGTATCTCGCGGGAACATTCAGTACTTC.

The chain carries TRBV18 and TRBJ2-7, with TRBD1 identical over 9 bases. From germline, CDR1 is KGHSH and CDR2 LQKENI. V was pared by 3 bases and J by 1 base, with 13 bases of the junction left unmatched. The CDR3 spans 18 residues. CDR3 in DNA: TGTGCCAGCTCACCCGACACCCCACAGGGGGCAATTTCCTACGAGCAGTACTTC. The encoded protein is CASSPDTPQGAISYEQYF.

This clone was observed once. The chain has TRBV2 and TRBJ1-2; 8 bases match TRBD1. CDR1 and CDR2 from the germline V gene are SNHLY and FYNNEI. The V gene end was trimmed by 10 bases and the J gene end by 8 bases; junction bases not matched to a gene: 15. The CDR3 consists of 14 residues. Written as DNA, the CDR3 is TGTGCCACCTTCCTAGGACAGGGACCCTTGGGCTACACCTTC. It encodes CATFLGQGPLGYTF.

This clone was counted a single time. The chain couples TRBV6-5 to TRBJ2-3, with TRBD2 as a possible D gene (6 bases). Germline lookup yields CDR1 MNHEY and CDR2 SVGAGI. CDR3 length equals 14 residues. Deletions cut 2 bases from V and 4 bases from J, with 10 bases between. The CDR3 DNA is TGTGCCAGCAGTTACGACGGGAGCTCAGATACGCAGTATTTT. Amino acids: CASSYDGSSDTQYF.

This sequence joins TRBV9 and TRBJ1-2, with 11 bases aligning to TRBD1. The CDR3 has 18 residues. From germline, CDR1 is SGDLS and CDR2 YYNGEE. J gave up 4 bases and V 4 bases, and 15 bases lay outside the gene matches. CDR3 nucleotide sequence: TGTGCCAGCAGCTTCCGGCCGGGACAGGGGGTTCCCCTCTATGGCTACACCTTC. This codes for CASSFRPGQGVPLYGYTF.

V is TRBV15 and J is TRBJ1-5, with a tentative D call TRBD1 (6 bases). The CDR3 totals 14 residues. CDR1 and CDR2 from the germline V gene are LNHNV and YYDKDF (reference sequence). Trimming removed 7 bases at V and 7 bases at J, with 17 bases between. CDR3 sequence (DNA): TGTGCCACCAAAAGAGGGGGGGTAGGGCAGCCCCAGCATTTT. Translation: CATKRGGVGQPQHF. The full variable domain, with the rest looked up from reference TRBV15 and TRBJ1-5, is DAMVIQNPRYQVTQFGKPVTLSCSQTLNHNVMYWYQQKSSQAPKLLFHYYDKDFNNEADTPDNFQSRRPNTSFCFLDIRSPGLGDTAMYLCATKRGGVGQPQHFGDGTRLSIL.

With regard to this clone: Other nucleotide sequences in the sample specify the same CDR3. The rearrangement links TRBV6-5 to TRBJ2-7; 8 bases align to TRBD1. Germline V gene lookup returns CDR1 MNHEY and CDR2 SVGAGI. The length of the CDR3 is 15 residues. The trim removed 3 bases at V and 2 bases at J, leaving 6 bases unmatched. The chain's CDR3 is CASSYRGQGTYEQYF. The CDR3 DNA sequence: TGTGCCAGCAGTTATAGAGGACAGGGAACCTACGAGCAGTACTTC.

This chain uses TRBV19 with TRBJ2-3; weak D call: TRBD1 (6 bases). The CDR3 covers 15 residues. The germline CDR1 and CDR2 sequences are LNHDA and SQIVND (reference sequence). V was shortened by 3 bases and J by 1 base, with 11 bases between the two germline ends. CDR3 amino acids: CASSIGAGGTDTQYF. For the CDR3, the DNA is TGTGCCAGTAGTATCGGGGCAGGGGGCACAGATACGCAGTATTTT.

The chain is built from TRBV11-1 and TRBJ2-1; TRBD2 agrees at 10 bases. The CDR3 is 16 amino acids. Germline lookup yields CDR1 SGHAT and CDR2 FQDESV (reference sequence). Trimming at V came to 5 bases and at J to 9 bases, leaving 13 bases not matched to a gene. CDR3 sequence (DNA): TGTGCCAGCAGCCCACAAGCGGGAGGGTATTCGAGTGAGCAGTTCTTC. This gives the protein CASSPQAGGYSSEQFF.

The chain carries TRBV7-6 and TRBJ2-1, with 7 bases identical to TRBD2. The CDR3 has 18 residues. V gave up 2 bases and J gave up 7 bases; unmatched junction bases: 17. Germline assignment: CDR1 SGHVS and CDR2 FNYEAQ. Here the CDR3 DNA reads TGTGCCAGCAGCTTAAATCCTCCGGCGGGAGCGGTTAGTAATGAGCAGTTCTTC. This gives the protein CASSLNPPAGAVSNEQFF.

The chain recombines TRBV5-1 with TRBJ1-4; perhaps TRBD1 as D (6 bases). Germline CDR1 is SGHRS and CDR2 is YFSETQ. V shed 4 bases and J shed 0 bases, with 13 bases lying between them. The CDR3 consists of 16 residues. The chain's CDR3 is CASSPGGAATNEKLFF. CDR3 coding DNA: TGCGCCAGCAGCCCCGGGGGGGCAGCAACTAATGAAAAACTGTTTTTT.

The rearrangement joins TRBV6-1 to TRBJ1-5, with D possibly matching TRBD1 (5 bases). The CDR3 has 16 amino acids. Germline V CDR1 and CDR2: MNHNS, SASEGT. V gave up 0 bases and J gave up 3 bases, with 12 bases separating them. CDR3 nucleotide sequence: TGTGCCAGCAGTGAAGCGCGGGGGAGGGTCAATCAGCCCCAGCATTTT. It codes for CASSEARGRVNQPQHF.

V gene TRBV14 combines with J gene TRBJ1-4, with D uncertain. The CDR3 runs 13 residues. V lost 4 bases, J lost 5 bases, and 8 bases lay in between. The germline V gene encodes CDR1 SGHDN and CDR2 FVKESK. CDR3 region: CASSRRANEKLFF. The CDR3 DNA reads as TGTGCCAGCAGCCGGAGGGCCAATGAAAAACTGTTTTTT.

This sequence joins TRBV28 and TRBJ2-7; 11 bases are shared with TRBD2. The CDR3 is made up of 15 amino acids. Per germline, CDR1 MDHEN and CDR2 SYDVKM. V shed 4 bases and J 6 bases; nucleotides not matched to a gene: 8. In nucleotides, the CDR3 is TGTGCCAGCAGTTCGATAGCGGGAGGGTCTAGCGAGCAGTACTTC. Amino acid sequence: CASSSIAGGSSEQYF.

This sequence joins TRBV7-9 and TRBJ1-1; 8 bases are a match to TRBD1. The V gene end was trimmed by 6 bases and the J gene end by 1 base; junction bases not matched to a gene: 10. Germline-derived CDR1 and CDR2 are SEHNR and FQNEAQ (reference sequence). This CDR3 region has 16 residues. CDR3 loop: CASSHNGQGRNTEAFF. The CDR3 DNA reads as TGTGCCAGCAGTCATAACGGACAGGGACGGAACACTGAAGCTTTCTTT.

Points on this clone: Germline and junction disagree at one end, which may indicate a read error. This chain uses TRBV7-7 with TRBJ2-5; 8 nucleotides match TRBD1. Germline CDR1 and CDR2: SSHAT and FNYEAQ (reference sequence). The CDR3 contains 16 residues. Here the CDR3 DNA reads TGTGCTAGCAGCTTAGCCCCCAGGACAGGGACGGAGACCCAGTACTTC. Protein sequence: CASSLAPRTGTETQYF.

This chain links TRBV6-5 with TRBJ1-5; 7 nucleotides line up with TRBD1. The CDR3 length is 14 residues. CDR1 is MNHEY, CDR2 SVGAGI, per germline. With 4 bases clipped from V and 5 bases from J, the junction kept 5 bases outside the gene matches. The chain's CDR3 is CASSLGQADQPQHF. The CDR3 DNA reads TGTGCCAGCAGTTTAGGACAGGCAGATCAGCCCCAGCATTTT.

This clone was counted a single time. J is TRBJ2-4 and V is TRBV28; the match to TRBD2 covers 8 bases. The CDR3 is 15 residues long. CDR1 and CDR2 (germline): MDHEN, SYDVKM. With 6 bases clipped from V and 7 bases from J, the junction kept 11 bases outside the gene matches. The CDR3 loop is CASRDLGTSRNIQYF. In nucleotides, the CDR3 is TGTGCCAGCAGAGATCTCGGGACTAGTAGGAACATTCAGTACTTC.

CDR3 DNA sequence: TGTGCCCGCGACGACAGGTTCGGTGCTGAAGCTTTCTTT. Translating it yields CARDDRFGAEAFF. This sequence joins TRBV30 and TRBJ1-1; TRBD1 might be the D (6 bases). The CDR3 is 13 residues long. Between the trimmed V and J ends, which lost 8 bases and 6 bases, there was a span of 19 bases. Looked up from germline, CDR1 is GTSNPN and CDR2 is SVGIG (reference sequence).

The chain recombines TRBV6-5 with TRBJ2-6; D is perhaps TRBD2 (6 bases). The CDR3 extends over 14 amino acids. Germline CDR1 is MNHEY and CDR2 is SVGAGI. V lost 8 bases and J 1 base, leaving 9 bases between the germline ends. For the CDR3, the DNA is TGTGCCAGCTCGGGGGTATCTGGGGCCAACGTCCTGACTTTC. This translates into CASSGVSGANVLTF.

The chain has TRBV5-1 and TRBJ2-5, with D possibly TRBD1 on 5 matching bases. The CDR3 runs to 12 residues. Trimming stripped 4 bases from V and 5 bases from J, with 9 bases between. Germline loops: CDR1 SGHRS, CDR2 YFSETQ. CDR3 in amino acids: CASSPPGETQYF. Written as DNA, the CDR3 is TGCGCCAGCAGCCCTCCAGGGGAGACCCAGTACTTC.

The chain joins TRBV10-3 to TRBJ2-1; TRBD2 agrees at 8 bases. This CDR3 has 16 residues. Germline CDR1 reads ENHRY; CDR2 reads SYGVKD. After removal of 6 bases from V and 1 base from J, the junction contained 8 bases not matched to a gene. CDR3 amino acids: CAIRRHSGESYNEQFF. The CDR3 nucleotides read TGTGCCATCAGACGACATAGCGGGGAATCCTACAATGAGCAGTTCTTC.